The clone carrying this TCR beta chain was seen more than once but under ten times. Its antigen is still unknown. In building TCR beta libraries, iRepertoire HTBI primers were used together with Arm-PCR of CDR3 regions. TCRdb fed the multiplex PCR reads into MiXCR, producing one record per CDR3 protein. The table shows roughly 380,000 distinct CDR3 sequences, with around 15% occurring only once. These data are taken from a study of regulatory T cells in long-lasting Graves disease. Whole-study findings and limits: TCR diversity was lower in persistent Graves' patients than in newly diagnosed ones. Relative to new patients (roughly 980), persistent patients exhibited greater sharing of public clonotypes (about 3,000).

Time point reported: newly diagnosed GD, antithyroid drugs for less than 3 months. RNA from PBMCs was the source of the TCR library. Graves' disease diagnoses used American Thyroid Association guidelines. This receptor was taken from a female donor with Graves disease. The sequencing here drew on peripheral blood mononuclear cells (PBMCs), taken at new diagnosis, from a patient treated with antithyroid drugs.

Here the CDR3 DNA reads TGTGCCAGCAGTTTAGCCCTACTAGCGGGTTTCTACAATGAGCAGTTCTTC. As protein: CASSLALLAGFYNEQFF. The chain is built from TRBV27 and TRBJ2-1, with 9 bases fitting TRBD2. The junction had 8 bases not matched to a gene; V was cut back by 2 bases and J by 3 bases. This CDR3 contains 17 residues. Per the germline V gene, CDR1 is MNHEY and CDR2 is SMNVEV (reference sequence).